This entry describes one T cell receptor (beta chain). This record comes from a study of control samples from healthy donors and cancer patients. TCRdb keeps only in-frame clones here, not all; method: immunoSEQ multiplex PCR. The repertoire holds around 94,000 clones, with about 88% as singletons. Sequenced sample: blood. This sequence was found in a woman aged 45-65 years in good health.

The CDR3 region is CASSQGRGTMGYTF. In DNA form, the CDR3 reads TGTGCCAGCAGCCAGGGACGTGGGACTATGGGCTACACCTTC. This chain connects TRBV5-4 to TRBJ1-2, with D possibly TRBD1 on 5 matching bases. This CDR3 has 14 amino acids. V gave up 4 bases and J gave up 8 bases, with 18 bases separating them. Germline-derived CDR1 and CDR2 are SGHNT and YYREEE (reference sequence).